This T cell receptor (beta chain) was recorded in a study of OX40 agonist ivuxolimab in advanced cancers. The V gene's germline CDR1 is SGHTA and CDR2 FQGTGA. Between the trimmed V and J ends, which lost 5 bases and 0 bases, there was a span of 15 bases. This CDR3 is 16 amino acids long. Sequencing was performed with immunoSEQ multiplex PCR; in TCRdb, only in-frame clones are kept and a portion is missing. The sample has tens of thousands of clones, roughly 87% seen once. V usage is TRBV7-3 and J usage is TRBJ2-3, with D possibly TRBD1 on 6 matching bases. This sequence was found in an adult with an advanced solid tumor such as melanoma, head and neck, liver or kidney cancer. The specimen comprised CD4+ or CD8+ T cells sorted from blood, sampled in a trial of the OX40 agonist ivuxolimab. DNA of the CDR3: TGTGCCAGCAGCCCTTCCGACAGGTCTAGCACAGATACGCAGTATTTT. It encodes CASSPSDRSSTDTQYF.